Each of the 24 T cell receptor beta chains below was sequenced from the same sample in a study of T cell repertoires in cytomegalovirus infection. Which antigens these TCRs recognize remains unknown. TCRdb called the reads again in MiXCR, with one record for every CDR3 protein. Here the sample spans 640,000 or so distinct CDR3 sequences, around 35% being singletons. This specimen consisted of cultured PBMCs, obtained from culture after CMV antigen stimulation. Every receptor here comes from a human donor in good health (CMV status not recorded). Some clones in this sample may be carry-over from other donors' samples.

This clonotype was detected a few times. The rearrangement uses TRBV6-1 and TRBJ2-7; TRBD2 might be the D (5 bases). Trimming removed 7 bases at V and 3 bases at J, with 16 bases between. The CDR3 runs to 14 residues. Germline-derived CDR1 and CDR2 are MNHNS and SASEGT. DNA for the CDR3: TGTGCCAGCACTACTAGAATGAGAGACTACGAGCAGTACTTC. This sequence encodes CASTTRMRDYEQYF.

V is TRBV7-2 and J is TRBJ2-3; 10 bases map to TRBD2. The germline V gene has CDR1 SGHTA and CDR2 FQGNSA. Trimming removed 7 bases from V and 7 bases from J; junction bases left unmatched: 14. CDR3 size: 16 residues. Written as DNA, the CDR3 is TGTGCCAGCATCCTTAGCGGGGGGCCCAACTTTTATACGCAGTATTTT. It specifies CASILSGGPNFYTQYF.

The chain uses TRBV19 and TRBJ2-4, with D perhaps matching TRBD1 (6 bases). The V and J ends lost 3 bases and 0 bases respectively, with 15 bases between them. Germline V gene lookup returns CDR1 LNHDA and CDR2 SQIVND (reference sequence). The CDR3 extends over 17 amino acids. CDR3 nucleotide sequence: TGTGCCAGTAGTATTGACAGGTTACAGGGAGCCAAAAACATTCAGTACTTC. Encoded protein: CASSIDRLQGAKNIQYF.

This clonotype showed up just a few times. This rearrangement joins TRBV4-1 to TRBJ1-1; tentatively, D is TRBD1 (6 bases). CDR3 length: 14 amino acids. V was trimmed by 6 bases and J by 4 bases, leaving 15 bases between them. Germline-derived CDR1 and CDR2 are MGHRA and YSYEKL. CDR3 amino acids: CASRPEPGATEAFF. The CDR3 nucleotides read TGCGCCAGCAGACCAGAGCCGGGGGCCACTGAAGCTTTCTTT.

The chain links TRBV28 to TRBJ2-2, with D perhaps matching TRBD1 or TRBD2 (6 bases each). Trimming stripped 5 bases from V and 4 bases from J, with 14 bases between. CDR1 MDHEN and CDR2 SYDVKM come from the germline V gene. This CDR3 spans 15 amino acids. CDR3 protein: CASSQAEGGTGELFF. Here the CDR3 DNA reads TGTGCCAGCAGTCAAGCCGAGGGGGGCACCGGGGAGCTGTTTTTT.

The chain recombines TRBV29-1 with TRBJ2-2, with D possibly being TRBD2 (5 bases). V shed 7 bases and J shed 6 bases, with 12 bases lying between them. The CDR3 covers 12 residues. The germline V gene encodes CDR1 SQVTM and CDR2 ANQGSEA. The CDR3 is CSAGVPAGELFF. The CDR3 DNA sequence: TGCAGCGCCGGGGTCCCGGCCGGGGAGCTGTTTTTT.

There are a few counts of this clonotype. V is TRBV6-6 and J is TRBJ2-3; D not certain. This CDR3 spans 13 amino acids. Trimming removed 4 bases at V and 5 bases at J, with 10 bases between. Germline V lookup: CDR1 MNHNY, CDR2 SVGAGI (reference sequence). The chain's CDR3 is CASSSRLIDTQYF. The DNA of the CDR3 is TGTGCCAGCAGTTCGCGGCTAATAGATACGCAGTATTTT.

This clonotype was seen a handful of times. The rearrangement joins TRBV25-1 to TRBJ2-3; the D gene could be TRBD1 or TRBD2 (5 bases each). There are 13 residues in the CDR3. The germline V gene has CDR1 MGHDK and CDR2 SYGVNS. V lost 7 bases and J 3 bases, leaving 11 bases between the germline ends. The CDR3 DNA reads TGTGCCAGCAAGGGACCGCCAACAGATACGCAGTATTTT. It is translated as CASKGPPTDTQYF.

The rearrangement joins TRBV10-3 to TRBJ2-5; D gene ambiguous. Germline CDR1 reads ENHRY; CDR2 reads SYGVKD. With 10 bases removed from V and 5 bases from J, the gap between germline ends came to 14 bases. The CDR3 is 12 amino acids. The CDR3 protein is CATGAIKETQYF. DNA for the CDR3: TGTGCCACCGGAGCGATCAAGGAGACCCAGTACTTC.

This clonotype has a handful of counts. The J gene is TRBJ1-2, the V gene TRBV5-4, with 7 bases identical to TRBD1. The junction had 3 bases not matched to a gene; V was cut back by 6 bases and J by 4 bases. Germline V lookup: CDR1 SGHNT, CDR2 YYREEE (reference sequence). This CDR3 comprises 12 residues. The CDR3 sequence: CASTGGAYGYTF. The CDR3 DNA sequence: TGTGCCAGCACAGGGGGTGCCTATGGCTACACCTTC.

Only a few counts were recorded for this clonotype. The J gene is TRBJ1-4, the V gene TRBV5-6, with 9 bases identical to TRBD1. This CDR3 contains 17 residues. The ends lost 2 bases at V and 1 base at J; junction bases unmatched: 6. Germline CDR1 SGHDT, CDR2 YYEEEE. CDR3 loop: CASSFGQGTVTNEKLFF. As DNA, the CDR3 is TGTGCCAGCAGCTTCGGACAGGGGACGGTAACTAATGAAAAACTGTTTTTT.

The CDR3 protein is CASTEGQGAYNEQFF. DNA for the CDR3: TGTGCCAGCACCGAGGGACAGGGAGCTTACAATGAGCAGTTCTTC. The V gene is TRBV28, the J gene TRBJ2-1, with 9 nucleotides matching TRBD1. Per the germline V gene, CDR1 is MDHEN and CDR2 is SYDVKM. V shed 7 bases, J shed 4 bases, and the junction held 8 bases outside the gene matches. This CDR3 region has 15 residues. The full variable domain, completed using reference TRBV28 and TRBJ2-1, is DVKVTQSSRYLVKRTGEKVFLECVQDMDHENMFWYRQDPGLGLRLIYFSYDVKMKEKGDIPEGYSVSREKKERFSLILESASTNQTSMYLCASTEGQGAYNEQFFGPGTRLTVL.

V and J are TRBV11-2 and TRBJ2-1; tentatively, D is TRBD1 (6 bases). There are 14 residues in the CDR3. V lost 4 bases, J lost 5 bases, and 12 bases lay in between. In germline, CDR1 is SGHAT, CDR2 FQNNGV. The DNA of the CDR3 is TGTGCCAGCAGCTCCCTGACAGGAGACAATGAGCAGTTCTTC. This codes for CASSSLTGDNEQFF.

This clonotype was seen repeatedly, ten times or more. V is TRBV14 and J is TRBJ2-7; a possible D gene is TRBD2 (5 bases). Trimming shortened V by 0 bases and J by 1 base, and 16 bases separated the two germline ends. The CDR3 totals 17 residues. Germline CDR1 and CDR2: SGHDN and FVKESK. CDR3 bases: TGTGCCAGCAGCCAAGATCCGCGGACTTTTGGATCCTACGAGCAGTACTTC. Protein: CASSQDPRTFGSYEQYF.

The chain has TRBV20-1 and TRBJ2-3; no reliable D call. V lost 0 bases, J lost 4 bases, and 11 bases lay in between. The germline V gene has CDR1 DFQATT and CDR2 SNEGSKA (reference sequence). CDR3 length equals 14 residues. This CDR3 is CSARDPQQADTQYF. The CDR3 DNA follows: TGCAGTGCTAGAGATCCCCAGCAGGCAGATACGCAGTATTTT.

The sample holds a few counts of this clonotype. The chain combines TRBV4-3 with TRBJ2-7, with D hard to call. Trimming removed 1 base at V and 4 bases at J, with 14 bases between. CDR3 length: 15 residues. Germline V gene sequence: CDR1 LGHNA, CDR2 YSLEER. CDR3 DNA: TGCGCCAGCAGCCAAGCGTACTCCTTACCGTACGAGCAGTACTTC. This gives the protein CASSQAYSLPYEQYF.

This clonotype was found a few times. This chain links TRBV12-3 or TRBV12-4 with TRBJ2-4, with TRBD1 identical over 8 bases. Losses at the gene ends were 4 bases for V and 3 bases for J; bases not matched to a gene: 8. The CDR3 sequence is 16 residues long. The CDR3 DNA follows: TGTGCCAGCAGTTCCGGGACAGGTTTAGTCAAAAACATTCAGTACTTC. Encoded protein: CASSSGTGLVKNIQYF.

The gene calls are TRBV7-2 and TRBJ1-4; 10 bases are shared with TRBD1. CDR1 SGHTA and CDR2 FQGNSA come from the germline V gene. This CDR3 contains 16 residues. V was pared by 4 bases and J by 4 bases, with 6 bases of the junction left unmatched. CDR3 nucleotide sequence: TGTGCCAGCAGCTCACGACAGGGGGCTGGTAATGAAAAACTGTTTTTT. Translated: CASSSRQGAGNEKLFF.

Of note for this clonotype: A clone one base away is much larger, so this may be a read error. The chain is built from TRBV7-2 and TRBJ2-3; 11 bases agree with TRBD2. The CDR3 sequence is 14 residues long. Germline values: CDR1 SGHTA, CDR2 FQGNSA. The CDR3 nucleotides are TGTGCCAGCAGCTTAGTCCTAACTAGCGGGAGCACTAATTTT. Encoded protein: CASSLVLTSGSTNF.

The chain employs TRBV6-6 and TRBJ1-3; no clear D. The CDR3 loop spans 17 amino acids. V lost 0 bases, J lost 0 bases, and 12 bases lay in between. Per the germline V gene, CDR1 is MNHNY and CDR2 is SVGAGI (reference sequence). CDR3 nucleotides: TGTGCCAGCAGTTACTCTCACCCCTTTGACTCTGGAAACACCATATATTTT. This translates into CASSYSHPFDSGNTIYF.

This clonotype was seen a single time. This chain joins TRBV7-6 and TRBJ1-1; D uncertain. There are 13 residues in the CDR3. Germline V CDR1 and CDR2: SGHVS, FNYEAQ. V was clipped by 5 bases and J by 7 bases, with 14 bases between them. The CDR3 region is CASSVAASVEAFF. The CDR3 nucleotides read TGTGCCAGCAGCGTTGCTGCTTCGGTTGAAGCTTTCTTT.

The chain carries TRBV19 and TRBJ2-5; D gene unclear. The V end was cut by 3 bases, the J end by 3 bases, with 14 bases between. Germline V gene lookup returns CDR1 LNHDA and CDR2 SQIVND (reference sequence). CDR3 length equals 15 residues. Written as DNA, the CDR3 is TGTGCCAGTAGTATGCCCGGACGGCTGGAAGAGACCCAGTACTTC. This gives the protein CASSMPGRLEETQYF.

This clonotype was recorded at least ten times. This sequence joins TRBV7-2 and TRBJ2-5, with TRBD2 matching 12 bases. Germline-derived CDR1 and CDR2 are SGHTA and FQGNSA. After removal of 5 bases from V and 5 bases from J, the junction contained 6 bases not matched to a gene. This CDR3 region has 15 residues. CDR3 loop: CASSIGLAGTETQYF. The CDR3 nucleotides read TGTGCCAGCAGCATTGGACTAGCGGGAACGGAGACCCAGTACTTC.

This clonotype was detected a few times. This chain joins TRBV11-2 and TRBJ1-2; the match to TRBD1 covers 11 bases. The CDR3 spans 16 residues. Trimming removed 3 bases from V and 4 bases from J; junction bases left unmatched: 7. Germline loops: CDR1 SGHAT, CDR2 FQNNGV. The CDR3 region has the DNA TGTGCCAGCAGCTTCCCGCGGGGACAGGGGGTCTATGGCTACACCTTC. This codes for CASSFPRGQGVYGYTF.